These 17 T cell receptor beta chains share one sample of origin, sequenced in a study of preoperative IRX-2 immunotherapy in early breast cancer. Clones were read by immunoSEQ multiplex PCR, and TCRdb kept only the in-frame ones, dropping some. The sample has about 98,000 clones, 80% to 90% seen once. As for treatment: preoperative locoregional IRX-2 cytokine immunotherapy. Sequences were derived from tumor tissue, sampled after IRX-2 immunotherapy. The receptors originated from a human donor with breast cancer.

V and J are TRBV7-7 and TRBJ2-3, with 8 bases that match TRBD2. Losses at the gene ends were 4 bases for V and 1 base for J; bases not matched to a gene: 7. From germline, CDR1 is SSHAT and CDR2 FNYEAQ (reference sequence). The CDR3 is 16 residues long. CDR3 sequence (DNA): TGTGCCAGCAGCTCTATAGCGGGGTCTCGCACAGATACGCAGTATTTT. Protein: CASSSIAGSRTDTQYF.

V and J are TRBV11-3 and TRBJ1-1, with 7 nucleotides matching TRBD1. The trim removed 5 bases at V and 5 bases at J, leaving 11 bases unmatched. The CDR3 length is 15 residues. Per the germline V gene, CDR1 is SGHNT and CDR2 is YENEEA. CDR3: CASSTRGDRETEAFF. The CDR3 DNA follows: TGTGCCAGCAGCACTCGGGGTGACAGGGAGACTGAAGCTTTCTTT.

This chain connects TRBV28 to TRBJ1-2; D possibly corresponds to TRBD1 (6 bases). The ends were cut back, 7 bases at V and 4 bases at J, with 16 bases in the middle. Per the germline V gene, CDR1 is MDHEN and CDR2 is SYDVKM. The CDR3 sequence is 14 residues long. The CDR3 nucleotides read TGTGCCAGCACCAGGGGCGGGACCTTCTATGGCTACACCTTC. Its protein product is CASTRGGTFYGYTF.

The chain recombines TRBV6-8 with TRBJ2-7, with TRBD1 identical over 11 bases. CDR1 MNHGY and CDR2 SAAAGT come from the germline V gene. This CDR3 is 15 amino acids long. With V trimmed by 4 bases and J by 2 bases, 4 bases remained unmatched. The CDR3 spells CASSLGTGGTYEQYF. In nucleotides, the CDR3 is TGTGCCAGCAGTTTAGGGACAGGGGGAACCTACGAGCAGTACTTC.

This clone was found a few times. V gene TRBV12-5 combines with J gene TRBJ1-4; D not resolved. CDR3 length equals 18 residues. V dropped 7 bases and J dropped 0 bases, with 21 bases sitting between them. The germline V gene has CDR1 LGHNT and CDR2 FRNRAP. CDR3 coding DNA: TGTGCTAGTGCCTATATGACGGCGACTCAAACAACTAATGAAAAACTGTTTTTT. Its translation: CASAYMTATQTTNEKLFF.

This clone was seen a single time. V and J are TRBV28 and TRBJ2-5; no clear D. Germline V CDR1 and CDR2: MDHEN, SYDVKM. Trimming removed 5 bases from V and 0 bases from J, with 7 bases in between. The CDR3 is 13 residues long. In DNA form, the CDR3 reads TGTGCCAGCAGTCACAGAAACCAAGAGACCCAGTACTTC. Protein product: CASSHRNQETQYF. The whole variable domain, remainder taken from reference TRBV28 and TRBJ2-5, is DVKVTQSSRYLVKRTGEKVFLECVQDMDHENMFWYRQDPGLGLRLIYFSYDVKMKEKGDIPEGYSVSREKKERFSLILESASTNQTSMYLCASSHRNQETQYFGPGTRLLVL.

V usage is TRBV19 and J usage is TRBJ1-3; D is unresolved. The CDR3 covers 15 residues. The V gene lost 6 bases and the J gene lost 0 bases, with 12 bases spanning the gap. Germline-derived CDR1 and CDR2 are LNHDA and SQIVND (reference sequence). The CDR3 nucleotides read TGTGCCAGTAGCAATGACATGTTCTCTGGAAACACCATATATTTT. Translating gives CASSNDMFSGNTIYF.

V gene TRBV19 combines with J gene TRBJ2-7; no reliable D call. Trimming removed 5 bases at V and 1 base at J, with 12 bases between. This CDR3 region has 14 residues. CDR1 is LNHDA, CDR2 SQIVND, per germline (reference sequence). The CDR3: CASSQPSLSYEQYF. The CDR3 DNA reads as TGTGCCAGTAGTCAGCCCAGCCTGTCCTACGAGCAGTACTTC. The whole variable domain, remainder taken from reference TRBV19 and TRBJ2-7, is DGGITQSPKYLFRKEGQNVTLSCEQNLNHDAMYWYRQDPGQGLRLIYYSQIVNDFQKGDIAEGYSVSREKKESFPLTVTSAQKNPTAFYLCASSQPSLSYEQYFGPGTRLTVT.

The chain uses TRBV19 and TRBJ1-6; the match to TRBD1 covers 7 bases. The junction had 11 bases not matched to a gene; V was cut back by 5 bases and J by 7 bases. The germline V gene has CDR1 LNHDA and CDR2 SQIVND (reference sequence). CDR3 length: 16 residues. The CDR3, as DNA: TGTGCCAGTAGTCATCGTACAGGGGAAGGGAATTCACCCCTCCACTTT. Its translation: CASSHRTGEGNSPLHF.

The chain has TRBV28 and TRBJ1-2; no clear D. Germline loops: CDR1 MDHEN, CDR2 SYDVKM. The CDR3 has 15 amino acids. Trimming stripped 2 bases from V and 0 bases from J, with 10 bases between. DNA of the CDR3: TGTGCCAGCAGTTTAGAGCAGCTCCCTAACTATGGCTACACCTTC. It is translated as CASSLEQLPNYGYTF.

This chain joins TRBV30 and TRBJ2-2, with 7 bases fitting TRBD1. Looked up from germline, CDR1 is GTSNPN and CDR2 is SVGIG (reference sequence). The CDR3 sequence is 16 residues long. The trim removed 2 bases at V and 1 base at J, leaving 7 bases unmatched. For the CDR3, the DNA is TGTGCCTGGAGTCCGCGGACAGGCCTGAACACCGGGGAGCTGTTTTTT. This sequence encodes CAWSPRTGLNTGELFF.

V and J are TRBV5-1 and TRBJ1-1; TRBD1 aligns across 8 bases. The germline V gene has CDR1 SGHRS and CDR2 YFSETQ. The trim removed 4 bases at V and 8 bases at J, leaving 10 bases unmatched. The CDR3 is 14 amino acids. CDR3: CASSTRQGLSEAFF. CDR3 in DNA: TGCGCCAGCAGCACCCGACAGGGGCTTTCGGAAGCTTTCTTT.

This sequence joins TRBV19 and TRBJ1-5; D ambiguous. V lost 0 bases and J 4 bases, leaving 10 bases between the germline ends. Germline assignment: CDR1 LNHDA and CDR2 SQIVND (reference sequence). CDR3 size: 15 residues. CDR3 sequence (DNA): TGTGCCAGTAGTATAGAGGGTACCTTTAATCAGCCCCAGCATTTT. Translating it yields CASSIEGTFNQPQHF.

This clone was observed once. The CDR3 protein is CASTTAGQLNQPQHF. CDR3 nucleotide sequence: TGTGCCAGTACTACCGCGGGACAGCTCAATCAGCCCCAGCATTTT. This chain joins TRBV6-8 and TRBJ1-5; 7 nucleotides align to TRBD1. The V gene's germline CDR1 is MNHGY and CDR2 SAAAGT. The CDR3 is 15 amino acids. V trimming: 9 bases; J trimming: 3 bases; junction bases outside the gene matches: 11.

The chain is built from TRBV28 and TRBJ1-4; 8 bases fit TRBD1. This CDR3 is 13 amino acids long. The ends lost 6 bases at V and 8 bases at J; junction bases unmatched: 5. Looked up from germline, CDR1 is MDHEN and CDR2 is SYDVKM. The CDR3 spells CASRTGVGEKLFF. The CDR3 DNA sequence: TGTGCCAGCAGGACAGGGGTCGGAGAAAAACTGTTTTTT.

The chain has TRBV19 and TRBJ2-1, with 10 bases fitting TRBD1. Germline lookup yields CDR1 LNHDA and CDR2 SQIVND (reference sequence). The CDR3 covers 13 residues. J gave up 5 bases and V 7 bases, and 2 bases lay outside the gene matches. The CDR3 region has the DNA TGTGCCAGTACCGGGACAGGGGACAATGAGCAGTTCTTC. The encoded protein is CASTGTGDNEQFF. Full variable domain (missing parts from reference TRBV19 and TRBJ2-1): DGGITQSPKYLFRKEGQNVTLSCEQNLNHDAMYWYRQDPGQGLRLIYYSQIVNDFQKGDIAEGYSVSREKKESFPLTVTSAQKNPTAFYLCASTGTGDNEQFFGPGTRLTVL.

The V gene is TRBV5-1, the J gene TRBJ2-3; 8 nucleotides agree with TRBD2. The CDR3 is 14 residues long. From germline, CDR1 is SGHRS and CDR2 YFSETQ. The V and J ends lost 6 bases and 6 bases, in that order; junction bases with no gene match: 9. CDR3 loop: CASTPGTSLDTQYF. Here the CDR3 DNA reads TGCGCCAGCACCCCCGGGACTAGTCTGGATACGCAGTATTTT. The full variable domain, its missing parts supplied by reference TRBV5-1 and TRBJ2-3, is KAGVTQTPRYLIKTRGQQVTLSCSPISGHRSVSWYQQTPGQGLQFLFEYFSETQRNKGNFPGRFSGRQFSNSRSEMNVSTLELGDSALYLCASTPGTSLDTQYFGPGTRLTVL.